This note documents a single TCR beta chain sequence. Its antigen remains unknown. This sample is drawn from a study of Ad26.COV2.S vaccination and SARS-CoV-2 variants. Treatment specified: some 20 received Ad26.COV2.S at low or high dose, single or two shots; about 5 received placebo; per-sample allocation not given. Repertoires come from day 63 after the first vaccine or placebo injection. Donation was by an adult aged 18-55 years who was in Boston. Built on an Ad26 vector, the vaccine expressed Wuhan-strain SARS-CoV-2 spike. Study conclusions and caveats: Ad26.COV2.S recipients had broader spike-specific TCRs (P = 0.0014). Analyses of TCR breadth and depth may have underestimated total T cell responses.

V gave up 0 bases and J gave up 4 bases, with 13 bases separating them. The CDR3 contains 15 residues. Germline CDR1 reads SGDLS; CDR2 reads YYNGEE. The data were produced by immunoSEQ multiplex PCR, yet TCRdb's version contains in-frame clones alone and is incomplete. The data hold about 330,000 clones, with around 90% observed a single time. The source material was peripheral blood, sampled in a trial of Ad26.COV2.S vaccine versus placebo. The V call is TRBV9, the J call TRBJ1-1; possible D gene TRBD1, 5 bases. The source of this sequence is a person aged 18 to 65 who received the Ad26.COV2.S COVID-19 vaccine or a placebo. DNA for the CDR3: TGTGCCAGCAGCGTAGACGCAAGCCAGGGCACTGAAGCTTTCTTT. Residues: CASSVDASQGTEAFF. The full variable domain, in which reference TRBV9 and TRBJ1-1 provide the parts outside the CDR3, is DSGVTQTPKHLITATGQRVTLRCSPRSGDLSVYWYQQSLDQGLQFLIQYYNGEERAKGNILERFSAQQFPDLHSELNLSSLELGDSALYFCASSVDASQGTEAFFGQGTRLTVV.